These 3 T cell receptor beta chains were sequenced from one sample in a study of PD-L1 blockade in urothelial cancer. Profiling relied on immunoSEQ multiplex PCR, and the TCRdb table lists in-frame clones only, not all of them. The sample consists of about 38,000 clones, 90% of them appearing once. The sequencing here drew on PBMCs, taken around atezolizumab (anti-PD-L1) treatment. The origin of the receptors is an older man with urothelial cancer.

This chain connects TRBV9 to TRBJ2-5; 8 nucleotides line up with TRBD1. V shed 0 bases, J shed 5 bases, and the junction held 15 bases outside the gene matches. The CDR3 sequence is 18 residues long. CDR1 and CDR2 (germline): SGDLS, YYNGEE. The CDR3 spells CASSVAPGGWSGGETQYF. As DNA, the CDR3 is TGTGCCAGCAGCGTAGCTCCAGGGGGCTGGTCTGGCGGCGAGACCCAGTACTTC.

This clone was recorded only once. This chain joins TRBV6-6 and TRBJ1-5; D gene unclear. V was pared by 7 bases and J by 0 bases, with 13 bases between. There are 15 residues in the CDR3. The germline CDR1 and CDR2 sequences are MNHNY and SVGAGI (reference sequence). The CDR3 DNA reads as TGTGCCAGCAATCCCACGGGTTATAGCAATCAGCCCCAGCATTTT. Encoded protein: CASNPTGYSNQPQHF.

The chain employs TRBV10-3 and TRBJ1-2; 7 nucleotides match TRBD1. V was pared by 3 bases and J by 2 bases, with 3 bases of the junction left unmatched. Germline V gene sequence: CDR1 ENHRY, CDR2 SYGVKD. The CDR3 is 14 residues long. Written as DNA, the CDR3 is TGTGCCATCAGTGATCTACAGGGGAACTATGGCTACACCTTC. It specifies CAISDLQGNYGYTF.